This TCR beta chain was documented in a study of esophageal squamous cell carcinoma under preoperative chemotherapy. In TCRdb, the PCR reads were re-called with MiXCR into one record per CDR3 protein. The repertoire holds several thousand distinct CDR3 sequences, with 32% as singletons. This clonotype was found a few times. CDR1 is SGHVS and CDR2 is FQNEAQ in the germline V gene. CDR3 length: 13 residues. Trimming pared 5 bases from V and 5 bases from J, leaving 12 bases between. Regarding time point: before preoperative PTX-NDP chemotherapy. Sample collection was performed from a patient given preoperative chemotherapy. The V gene is TRBV7-8, the J gene TRBJ2-5, with D perhaps given as TRBD1 or TRBD2 (5 bases each). The clonotype originates from a human donor with esophageal squamous cell carcinoma. The donor label of this sample is uncertain. This CDR3 reads CASSGTAGETQYF. The CDR3 nucleotides are TGTGCCAGCAGCGGGACGGCCGGGGAGACCCAGTACTTC.